The 23 T cell receptor beta chains reported below all come from one sample, sequenced in a study of T-cell reconstitution after alpha-beta-depleted transplantation in children. As it was prepared, the TCRbeta library received unique molecular identifiers. TCRdb ran MiXCR on the PCR reads and lists one entry per CDR3 protein. The sample has some 600,000 distinct CDR3 sequences, around 16% seen once. The sequences come from PBMCs from the stem cell graft donor, collected from the stem cell graft. The source is a human donor who donated a stem cell graft to a child with acute myeloid leukemia.

This clonotype has ten or more counts. Mismatch with germline at one junction end may stem from a read error. This chain uses TRBV10-3 with TRBJ2-1, with 13 bases matching TRBD2. CDR1 and CDR2 from the germline V gene are ENHRY and SYGVKD. The CDR3 has 17 amino acids. CDR3 amino acids: CAISAPRRLGLAGNLIF. The CDR3 nucleotides are TGTGCCATCAGTGCACCTCGTCGCCTGGGACTAGCGGGGAACCTGATCTTC.

This clonotype was seen at least ten times. This chain links TRBV20-1 with TRBJ2-4, with D unclear. V was trimmed by 1 base and J by 2 bases, leaving 6 bases between them. CDR1 and CDR2 (germline): DFQATT, SNEGSKA (reference sequence). The CDR3 spans 13 residues. As DNA, the CDR3 is TGCAGTGCTAGAGTCATTCCCAAAAACATTCAGTACTTC. It translates to CSARVIPKNIQYF.

This clonotype came up a few times. The V call is TRBV24-1, the J call TRBJ2-7; D remains unclear. The ends were cut back, 4 bases at V and 2 bases at J, with 11 bases in the middle. The CDR3 covers 14 residues. Germline values: CDR1 KGHDR, CDR2 SFDVKD. The CDR3 loop reads CATSDPLEPYEQYF. The CDR3 DNA follows: TGTGCCACCAGTGACCCCTTAGAACCCTACGAGCAGTACTTC.

The J gene is TRBJ1-2, the V gene TRBV27; D might be TRBD1 (5 bases). Trimming pared 5 bases from V and 4 bases from J, leaving 14 bases between. CDR1 is MNHEY, CDR2 SMNVEV, per germline (reference sequence). The CDR3 covers 14 residues. The CDR3 spells CASSQLQGFYGYTF. The CDR3 region has the DNA TGTGCCAGCAGTCAACTTCAGGGATTCTATGGCTACACCTTC.

CDR3 bases: TGCGCCAGCAGCCAAGATAAGCCTGAACAGGGGGGAGGGTTAGCCAAAAACATTCAGTACTTC. As protein: CASSQDKPEQGGGLAKNIQYF. This chain links TRBV4-1 with TRBJ2-4; a possible D gene is TRBD1 (8 bases). The CDR3 sequence is 21 residues long. Trimming cost V 0 bases and J 0 bases, with 24 bases left between them. Germline assignment: CDR1 MGHRA and CDR2 YSYEKL.

This clonotype was observed a few times. V gene TRBV25-1 combines with J gene TRBJ2-2; D remains unclear. Germline CDR1 is MGHDK and CDR2 is SYGVNS. The ends were cut back, 3 bases at V and 4 bases at J, with 9 bases in the middle. The CDR3 consists of 14 residues. The CDR3 coding sequence is TGTGCCAGCAGTGAGCCCAGACCCACCGGGGAGCTGTTTTTT. Translated: CASSEPRPTGELFF.

This clonotype turned up a few times. The chain has TRBV12-3 or TRBV12-4 and TRBJ2-5; D is unresolved. Trimming shortened V by 4 bases and J by 5 bases, and 11 bases separated the two germline ends. The CDR3 spans 13 residues. The CDR3 sequence: CASSYGLRETQYF. The CDR3 nucleotides read TGTGCCAGCAGTTACGGCCTCCGGGAGACCCAGTACTTC.

This clonotype was seen repeatedly, ten times or more. The chain employs TRBV5-5 and TRBJ1-1; no clear D gene. Germline assignment: CDR1 SGHKS and CDR2 YYEKEE (reference sequence). The germline V and J ends were trimmed by 2 bases and 7 bases, with 6 bases remaining between them. CDR3 length equals 11 residues. The chain's CDR3 is CASSFVSEAFF. CDR3 nucleotides: TGTGCCAGCAGCTTTGTCAGTGAAGCTTTCTTT.

This clonotype was detected ten times or more. The V gene is TRBV29-1, the J gene TRBJ2-1; 9 nucleotides align to TRBD1. The germline gives CDR1 SQVTM, CDR2 ANQGSEA. The V gene end was trimmed by 7 bases and the J gene end by 2 bases; junction bases not matched to a gene: 6. The CDR3 runs 14 residues. The CDR3 bases are TGCAGCGGAAGCGGGACAGGGCCCTACAATGAGCAGTTCTTC. Translated, it gives CSGSGTGPYNEQFF.

This clonotype was counted a few times. The J gene is TRBJ1-5, the V gene TRBV25-1, with D possibly matching TRBD1 (5 bases). Trimming shortened V by 3 bases and J by 7 bases, and 7 bases separated the two germline ends. The CDR3 totals 12 residues. Germline CDR1 is MGHDK and CDR2 is SYGVNS. DNA of the CDR3: TGTGCCAGCAGTGAGACAGACCAGCCCCAGCATTTT. As protein: CASSETDQPQHF.

This clonotype occurred many times. The V call is TRBV7-2, the J call TRBJ1-2; no definite D call. V was cut by 8 bases and J by 2 bases, with 15 bases left in between. Looked up from germline, CDR1 is SGHTA and CDR2 is FQGNSA. This CDR3 has 14 amino acids. CDR3 residues: CASPEGETNYGYTF. In DNA, the CDR3 is TGTGCCAGCCCCGAGGGCGAGACCAACTATGGCTACACCTTC.

The chain links TRBV12-3 or TRBV12-4 to TRBJ2-2; D possibly corresponds to TRBD1 (5 bases). V was shortened by 2 bases and J by 6 bases, with 13 bases between the two germline ends. The CDR3 has 15 residues. As DNA, the CDR3 is TGTGCCAGCAGTTTAAGGCAGGGAAAGGCCGGGGAGCTGTTTTTT. This sequence encodes CASSLRQGKAGELFF.

This clonotype was seen a handful of times. This sequence joins TRBV20-1 and TRBJ2-3; D might be TRBD1 (6 bases). V lost 6 bases to trimming and J lost 2 bases, with 18 bases between them. This CDR3 region has 15 residues. Germline loops: CDR1 DFQATT, CDR2 SNEGSKA (reference sequence). CDR3 coding DNA: TGCAGTGCCCTGTGGGGGCAGCGCCTCACAGATACGCAGTATTTT. As protein: CSALWGQRLTDTQYF.

The gene calls are TRBV7-2 and TRBJ1-2; TRBD1 matches 7 bases. The CDR3 sequence is 16 residues long. J was trimmed by 3 bases and V by 5 bases; bases with no gene match: 12. In germline, CDR1 is SGHTA, CDR2 FQGNSA. The CDR3 is CASSTPGTAWHYGYTF. Here the CDR3 DNA reads TGTGCCAGCAGCACTCCCGGGACAGCCTGGCACTATGGCTACACCTTC.

Ten or more counts support this clonotype. The chain uses TRBV20-1 and TRBJ1-1; D may be TRBD1 (6 bases). The CDR3 has 12 amino acids. Germline V CDR1 and CDR2: DFQATT, SNEGSKA (reference sequence). With 3 bases removed from V and 11 bases from J, the gap between germline ends came to 16 bases. CDR3 protein: CSARLQGGGAFF. The CDR3 DNA reads as TGCAGTGCTAGGTTACAGGGAGGTGGGGCTTTCTTT.

This clonotype was counted a few times. The chain joins TRBV30 to TRBJ2-1, with D unclear. The germline V gene has CDR1 GTSNPN and CDR2 SVGIG (reference sequence). The V end lost 2 bases, the J end lost 0 bases, and 11 bases lay between the germline ends. The CDR3 covers 15 residues. The CDR3: CAWSRHSDSYNEQFF. Written as DNA, the CDR3 is TGTGCCTGGAGTCGACACTCCGACTCCTACAATGAGCAGTTCTTC.

This clonotype was seen at least ten times. This chain joins TRBV20-1 and TRBJ2-5; 7 positions match TRBD1. This CDR3 comprises 12 residues. Germline-derived CDR1 and CDR2 are DFQATT and SNEGSKA (reference sequence). J was trimmed by 1 base and V by 6 bases; bases with no gene match: 2. The CDR3 reads CSARTGQETQYF. The DNA for the CDR3 is TGCAGTGCGAGGACAGGCCAAGAGACCCAGTACTTC.

Ten or more counts support this clonotype. The chain uses TRBV20-1 and TRBJ1-1, with D perhaps matching TRBD1 (5 bases). The germline V gene has CDR1 DFQATT and CDR2 SNEGSKA (reference sequence). Trimming left V 3 bases short and J 0 bases short, with 14 bases between. The CDR3 has 15 residues. The CDR3 nucleotides read TGCAGTGCTAGGGGTGGGACTGCCTTGAACACTGAAGCTTTCTTT. It specifies CSARGGTALNTEAFF.

This clonotype has at least ten counts. The chain uses TRBV6-5 and TRBJ2-2; TRBD1 is a possible D gene (6 bases). The germline CDR1 and CDR2 sequences are MNHEY and SVGAGI. This CDR3 has 16 amino acids. The V end lost 2 bases, the J end lost 1 base, and 11 bases lay between the germline ends. The CDR3 nucleotides read TGTGCCAGCAGTTACGATAGGACAGTGAACACCGGGGAGCTGTTTTTT. Translation gives CASSYDRTVNTGELFF.

The chain carries TRBV12-5 and TRBJ2-7; TRBD1 might be the D (6 bases). V gave up 4 bases and J gave up 6 bases, with 16 bases separating them. CDR1 and CDR2 from the germline V gene are LGHNT and FRNRAP. The CDR3 has 14 residues. The CDR3 sequence is CASGWGPQASEQYF. CDR3 nucleotide sequence: TGTGCTAGTGGTTGGGGGCCTCAGGCGAGCGAGCAGTACTTC.

A few counts support this clonotype. The chain recombines TRBV12-3 or TRBV12-4 with TRBJ2-1; D gene ambiguous. Trimming cost V 3 bases and J 9 bases, with 12 bases left between them. The CDR3 is made up of 13 amino acids. The CDR3 DNA is TGTGCCAGCAGTTTCCCCGAGACGGCTGAGCAGTTCTTC. It yields the protein CASSFPETAEQFF.

CDR3: CAIGAQGDFYGYTF. As DNA, the CDR3 is TGTGCCATCGGGGCTCAGGGGGACTTCTATGGCTACACCTTC. The chain employs TRBV10-3 and TRBJ1-2, with 7 bases aligning to TRBD1. The CDR3 is 14 amino acids. V was pared by 8 bases and J by 4 bases, with 10 bases of the junction left unmatched. CDR1 and CDR2 (germline): ENHRY, SYGVKD.

The V gene is TRBV27, the J gene TRBJ1-5; D unresolved. CDR1 and CDR2 from the germline V gene are MNHEY and SMNVEV (reference sequence). Trimming took 6 bases from V and 4 from J, leaving 10 bases between them. CDR3 length equals 13 residues. The chain's CDR3 is CASSPMYNQPQHF. CDR3 DNA sequence: TGTGCCAGCAGCCCCATGTATAATCAGCCCCAGCATTTT.